What follows is one T cell receptor (beta chain) and its context. TCRdb's table, derived via immunoSEQ multiplex PCR, lists solely in-frame clones and lacks some. The table has approximately 70,000 clones, 85% seen once. This CDR3 is built from 14 residues. The ends were cut back, 0 bases at V and 4 bases at J, with 10 bases in the middle. Looked up from germline, CDR1 is SGHRS and CDR2 is YFSETQ. The data stem from a study of OX40 agonist ivuxolimab in advanced cancers. This specimen was CD4+ or CD8+ T cells sorted from blood, taken in a trial of the OX40 agonist ivuxolimab. The chain uses TRBV5-1 and TRBJ2-5; a possible D gene is TRBD1 (5 bases). The origin of this receptor is an adult with an advanced solid tumor such as melanoma, head and neck, liver or kidney cancer. The CDR3 spells CASSLGDRGETQYF. The CDR3 nucleotides are TGCGCCAGCAGCTTGGGTGACAGAGGAGAGACCCAGTACTTC.